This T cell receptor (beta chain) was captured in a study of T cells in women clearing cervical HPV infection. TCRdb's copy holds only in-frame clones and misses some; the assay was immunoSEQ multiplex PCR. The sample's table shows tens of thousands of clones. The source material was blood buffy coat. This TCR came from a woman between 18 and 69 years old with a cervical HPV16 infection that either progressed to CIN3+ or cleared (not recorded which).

The CDR3 loop is CASSTGQGEGYTF. The sequenced part of the CDR3 DNA is TGTGCCAGTAGTACGGGACAGGGGGAAGGC. The chain links TRBV19 to TRBJ1-2; 11 positions match TRBD1. The read terminates 3 residues before the CDR3 end, so the remaining end is supplied by the germline J gene. The length of the CDR3 is 13 residues. The germline V gene encodes CDR1 LNHDA and CDR2 SQIVND (reference sequence).